This T cell receptor (beta chain) was found in a study of T cells in Graves' hyperthyroidism and ophthalmopathy. Study information: Pretreatment peripheral blood was obtained at initial diagnosis.

The count of this clonotype is one. Its antigen is as yet unknown. Duration under 3 months, a NOSPECS grade of at least 4, and a Clinical Activity Score of at least 3 characterized the ophthalmopathy patients. The diagnostic basis comprised clinical symptoms, serum thyroxine and TRAb, thyroid ultrasound and orbital computed tomography. The CDR3 regions of TCR beta were amplified from RNA transcripts. Primed by the HTBI set, a first-round RT-PCR was run on the TCR CDR3. TCRdb reprocessed the multiplex PCR reads with MiXCR, giving one entry per CDR3 protein. The sample has around 570,000 distinct CDR3 sequences; just under 20% are singletons. The CDR3 is 15 residues long. Trimming took 1 base from V and 3 from J, leaving 10 bases between them. CDR1 is SGHTA and CDR2 is FQGTGA in the germline V gene. Broader study findings: Ophthalmopathy could be told apart from stable hyperthyroidism with a 13 V-J model.

The source of this sequence is a man aged 40-55 years with Graves' ophthalmopathy. The sequenced sample was blood. The V call is TRBV7-3, the J call TRBJ2-1, with a possible D match to TRBD2 (6 bases). The chain's CDR3 is CASSLSLGSYNEQFF. For the CDR3, the DNA is TGTGCCAGCAGCTTAAGTCTCGGGAGCTACAATGAGCAGTTCTTC.